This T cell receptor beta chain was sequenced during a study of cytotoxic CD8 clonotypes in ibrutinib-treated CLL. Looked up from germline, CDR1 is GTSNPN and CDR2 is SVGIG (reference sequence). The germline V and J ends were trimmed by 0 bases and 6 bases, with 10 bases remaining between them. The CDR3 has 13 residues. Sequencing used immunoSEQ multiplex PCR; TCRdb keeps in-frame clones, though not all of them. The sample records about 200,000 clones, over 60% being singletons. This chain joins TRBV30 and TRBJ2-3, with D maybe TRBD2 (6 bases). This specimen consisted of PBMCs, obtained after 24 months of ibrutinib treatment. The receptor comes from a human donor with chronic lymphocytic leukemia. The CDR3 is CAWSVGGDDTQYF. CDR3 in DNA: TGTGCCTGGAGTGTGGGGGGAGACGATACGCAGTATTTT. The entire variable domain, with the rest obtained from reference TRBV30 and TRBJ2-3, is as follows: SQTIHQWPATLVQPVGSPLSLECTVEGTSNPNLYWYRQAAGRGLQLLFYSVGIGQISSEVPQNLSASRPQDRQFILSSKKLLLSDSGFYLCAWSVGGDDTQYFGPGTRLTVL.